This entry is about one T cell receptor (beta chain). The antigen remains unidentified. The data were taken from a study of cytomegalovirus exposure and HLA in healthy donors. Across the whole study: The approximately 130 validation repertoires matched the roughly 630 first-cohort repertoires in platform, a later analysis reported. Study conclusions and caveats: Researchers catalogued about 150 TCR beta chains as cytomegalovirus-associated. The dataset shows that most TCR sequences were rare, while some public TCRs occurred in many donors. The finding came from a later analysis; first-cohort TCR clusters tended to co-occur in the roughly 110 validation repertoires.

Method: immunoSEQ multiplex PCR; TCRdb's copy keeps in-frame clones and lacks some. The table has about 300,000 clones, 70% to 90% seen once. Germline-derived CDR1 and CDR2 are MGHDK and SYGVNS. V was clipped by 4 bases and J by 6 bases, with 12 bases between them. This CDR3 contains 14 residues. The clonotype comes from a woman younger than 30 in good health and CMV-seronegative. V gene TRBV25-1 combines with J gene TRBJ2-2; possibly TRBD1 for D (6 bases). The specimen sequenced was PBMCs. CDR3 nucleotides: TGTGCCAGCAGTGTGCAGGGGCGGTCCGGGGAGCTGTTTTTT. Amino acid sequence: CASSVQGRSGELFF.